The 14 T cell receptor beta chains reported below all come from one sample, sequenced in a study of low-dose radiotherapy and immunotherapy resistance in tumors. First-strand cDNA relied on TRAV- and TRBV-specific primers spanning alpha and beta chains. It was with a constant-region primer and a V-primer adapter that TCRs were amplified over roughly 19 PCR cycles. MiXCR, applied by TCRdb to the reads, yields one record per CDR3 protein. Among fewer than 20,000 distinct CDR3 sequences, 74% were seen once, and the ten largest hold over 9.5%. The receptors derive from a human donor with advanced metastatic prostate, ovarian, gallbladder or colorectal cancer (not recorded which). This table probably holds off-target reads from a library built for another chain.

The J gene is TRBJ2-1, the V gene TRBV2; TRBD2 is a possible D gene (6 bases). This CDR3 has 15 amino acids. In germline, CDR1 is SNHLY, CDR2 FYNNEI. V was cut by 3 bases and J by 2 bases, with 11 bases left in between. DNA of the CDR3: TGTGCCAGCAGTGACAAGGCGGGAACCTACAATGAGCAGTTCTTC. It encodes CASSDKAGTYNEQFF.

The chain couples TRBV5-6 to TRBJ1-2; D gene ambiguous. V was shortened by 0 bases and J by 4 bases, with 10 bases between the two germline ends. The germline CDR1 and CDR2 sequences are SGHDT and YYEEEE. The CDR3 length is 14 residues. The CDR3 DNA follows: TGTGCCAGCAGCTTGGTAACAGTCCGCTATGGCTACACCTTC. This codes for CASSLVTVRYGYTF.

The chain joins TRBV19 to TRBJ2-7; D ambiguous. V was pared by 6 bases and J by 5 bases, with 17 bases between. The CDR3 is 14 amino acids. Germline V gives CDR1 LNHDA, CDR2 SQIVND (reference sequence). CDR3 in DNA: TGTGCCAGTAGGTCAGGCATTCTTTCCAACGAGCAGTACTTC. Amino acids: CASRSGILSNEQYF.

In this sample, this clonotype turned up a few times. The CDR3 nucleotides are TGTGCCAGCCAGGGCGGGGGGACCCGTACGCAGTATTTT. Protein product: CASQGGGTRTQYF. V usage is TRBV28 and J usage is TRBJ2-3, with 8 bases that match TRBD2. J was trimmed by 8 bases and V by 8 bases; bases with no gene match: 9. This CDR3 has 13 amino acids. Germline V gene lookup returns CDR1 MDHEN and CDR2 SYDVKM.

The V call is TRBV4-3, the J call TRBJ2-1; D unresolved. The germline CDR1 and CDR2 sequences are LGHNA and YSLEER. This CDR3 comprises 14 residues. Trimming removed 0 bases from V and 12 bases from J, with 15 bases in between. The CDR3 region has the DNA TGCGCCAGCAGCCAAGATCTTGGTCCTAAGGGGCAGTTCTTC. As protein: CASSQDLGPKGQFF.

Only a few counts were recorded for this clonotype. The V call is TRBV5-1, the J call TRBJ2-2; tentative D call: TRBD2 (6 bases). Germline lookup yields CDR1 SGHRS and CDR2 YFSETQ. V gave up 0 bases and J gave up 4 bases, with 10 bases separating them. This CDR3 has 15 amino acids. The CDR3 is CASSLDQGGTGELFF. CDR3 DNA sequence: TGCGCCAGCAGCTTGGATCAGGGAGGCACCGGGGAGCTGTTTTTT.

V gene TRBV12-3 or TRBV12-4 combines with J gene TRBJ2-5; D not certain. The CDR3 has 12 amino acids. V was cut by 1 base and J by 5 bases, with 5 bases left in between. Here the CDR3 reads CASSLVVETQYF. In nucleotides, the CDR3 is TGTGCCAGCAGTTTAGTTGTGGAGACCCAGTACTTC.

A word on this clonotype: One junction end does not reproduce the germline sequence, and a read error may be involved. The chain joins TRBV18 to TRBJ2-5; TRBD1 is a possible D gene (6 bases). CDR3 length: 10 residues. CDR1 and CDR2 (germline): KGHSH, LQKENI. Here the CDR3 DNA reads TGTGCCAGTGCCGACAGGTACCTGCACTTC. It encodes CASADRYLHF.

To note about this clonotype: Sequence at one end of the junction differs from germline and may be a read error. The chain recombines TRBV28 with TRBJ2-1; D gene unclear. Germline loops: CDR1 MDHEN, CDR2 SYDVKM. The CDR3 length is 13 residues. CDR3 region: CETSKSSYNEQFF. CDR3 sequence (DNA): TGCGAGACTTCTAAAAGCTCCTACAATGAGCAGTTCTTC.

V and J are TRBV6-1 and TRBJ1-4, with TRBD1 matching over 7 bases. This CDR3 comprises 15 residues. V trimming: 5 bases; J trimming: 7 bases; junction bases outside the gene matches: 10. Germline V lookup: CDR1 MNHNS, CDR2 SASEGT. CDR3 sequence reads: CASSFSTGLGEKLFF. CDR3 in DNA: TGTGCCAGCAGTTTCTCGACAGGGTTGGGTGAAAAACTGTTTTTT.

J is TRBJ2-7 and V is TRBV4-2; D could derive from TRBD1 or TRBD2 (5 bases each). V lost 0 bases and J lost 5, with 17 bases in between. The CDR3 consists of 16 residues. Germline V gives CDR1 LGHNA, CDR2 YNFKEQ. The CDR3 is CASSQEIGLGAHEQYF. CDR3 in DNA: TGTGCCAGCAGCCAAGAGATTGGGCTCGGGGCACACGAGCAGTACTTC.

The chain uses TRBV5-1 and TRBJ1-3; D is unresolved. Germline V gene lookup returns CDR1 SGHRS and CDR2 YFSETQ. This CDR3 spans 15 amino acids. The V end lost 4 bases, the J end lost 1 base, and 12 bases lay between the germline ends. The DNA of the CDR3 is TGCGCCAGCAGCCCCGCTTCGCCTTCTGGAAACACCATATATTTT. Its protein is CASSPASPSGNTIYF.

The gene calls are TRBV6-1 and TRBJ1-5; 10 nucleotides match TRBD1. The CDR3 sequence is 16 residues long. The J segment lost 1 base and the V segment lost 7 bases, leaving 7 bases of the junction unmatched. The germline V gene encodes CDR1 MNHNS and CDR2 SASEGT. CDR3 loop: CASTRRTGGSNQPQHF. The CDR3 nucleotides are TGTGCCAGCACCAGAAGGACAGGGGGAAGCAATCAGCCCCAGCATTTT.

The chain recombines TRBV6-8 with TRBJ2-7, with a weak D call TRBD2 (6 bases). Per germline, CDR1 MNHGY and CDR2 SAAAGT. Trimming took 2 bases from V and 6 from J, leaving 8 bases between them. The length of the CDR3 is 12 residues. DNA for the CDR3: TGTGCCAGCAGTTACCTGGGAGGCGAGCAGTACTTC. Protein: CASSYLGGEQYF.